This T cell receptor (beta chain) was profiled in a study of vaccination and CD4 T cells after COVID-19. At the level of the study: Cells were stimulated with overlapping spike peptides from SARS-CoV-2, HCoV-NL63, HCoV-OC43 and HCoV-229E. Control cultures, each given a CEFX pool, an HIV-1 Nef pool, or no peptide, were included.

Per germline, CDR1 SGHTA and CDR2 FQGNSA. V gave up 7 bases and J gave up 5 bases; unmatched junction bases: 17. CDR3 size: 18 residues. The Oncomine TCR Beta short-read assay sequenced DNA from cultured CD4+ T cells. TCRdb reanalysed the PCR reads using MiXCR and keeps one entry per CDR3 protein. This table has fewer than 20,000 distinct CDR3 sequences, about 50% appearing once. Worth noting for this clonotype: What it recognizes is unknown.

Treatment denoted: approximately 11-day PBMC culture with coronavirus spike peptide pools or control peptides (ViraFEST assay). This chain links TRBV7-2 with TRBJ2-5; 12 positions agree with TRBD2. What was sequenced was CD4+ T cells from blood, cultured in vitro. This sequence was found in a human donor who had recovered from COVID-19. The CDR3 DNA is TGTGCCAGCATTCCGCGGGGTCTAGCGGGGGGGCGAGGGGAGACCCAGTACTTC. Residues: CASIPRGLAGGRGETQYF.